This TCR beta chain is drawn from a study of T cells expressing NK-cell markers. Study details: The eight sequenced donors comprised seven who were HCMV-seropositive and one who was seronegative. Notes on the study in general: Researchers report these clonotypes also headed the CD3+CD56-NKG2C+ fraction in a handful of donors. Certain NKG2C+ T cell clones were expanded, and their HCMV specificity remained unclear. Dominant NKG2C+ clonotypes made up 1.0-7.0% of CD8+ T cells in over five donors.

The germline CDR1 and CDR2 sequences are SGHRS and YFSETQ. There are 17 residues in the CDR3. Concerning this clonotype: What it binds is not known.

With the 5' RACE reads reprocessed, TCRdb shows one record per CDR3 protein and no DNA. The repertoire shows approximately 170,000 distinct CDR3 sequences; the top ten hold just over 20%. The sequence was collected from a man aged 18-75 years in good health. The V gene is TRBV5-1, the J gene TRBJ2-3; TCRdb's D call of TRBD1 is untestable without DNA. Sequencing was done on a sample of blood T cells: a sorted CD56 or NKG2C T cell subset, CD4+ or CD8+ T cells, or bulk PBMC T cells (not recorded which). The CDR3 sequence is CASSLGRTGGFTDTQYF. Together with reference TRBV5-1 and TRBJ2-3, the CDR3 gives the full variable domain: KAGVTQTPRYLIKTRGQQVTLSCSPISGHRSVSWYQQTPGQGLQFLFEYFSETQRNKGNFPGRFSGRQFSNSRSEMNVSTLELGDSALYLCASSLGRTGGFTDTQYFGPGTRLTVL.